These 32 T cell receptor beta chains came from one sample sequenced in a study of shared T cell receptors in the human thymus. Assay used: immunoSEQ multiplex PCR; TCRdb lists only in-frame clones, some missing. The sample has just under 550,000 clones, 78% seen once. Another study also made use of these data, one on human thymus T cells.

Material: thymocytes. These receptors all come from a boy younger than two with a congenital heart defect.

Only one count was recorded for this clone. V usage is TRBV25-1 and J usage is TRBJ1-1; D ambiguous. Germline CDR1 and CDR2: MGHDK and SYGVNS. Trimming took off 3 bases at V and 0 bases at J, with 8 bases between the two ends. CDR3 length: 14 amino acids. The DNA of the CDR3 is TGTGCCAGCAGTGACGGTCCCATGAACACTGAAGCTTTCTTT. Its protein product is CASSDGPMNTEAFF.

The V gene is TRBV5-1, the J gene TRBJ2-7, with D perhaps matching TRBD2 (5 bases). V was clipped by 4 bases and J by 4 bases, with 36 bases between them. CDR3 length equals 21 residues. Per germline, CDR1 SGHRS and CDR2 YFSETQ. CDR3 residues: CASSPTLITRFSRAHSYEQYF. DNA for the CDR3: TGCGCCAGCAGCCCTACTTTAATCACCCGCTTTTCGAGGGCACACTCGTACGAGCAGTACTTC.

The V gene is TRBV5-6, the J gene TRBJ2-1; TRBD2 aligns across 11 bases. J lost 5 bases, V lost 3 bases, and 1 base had no gene match. The CDR3 has 14 amino acids. CDR1 and CDR2 from the germline V gene are SGHDT and YYEEEE. The CDR3 bases are TGTGCCAGCAGCTCGGGACTAGCGGACAATGAGCAGTTCTTC. This sequence encodes CASSSGLADNEQFF.

CDR3 region: CASQGACGYTF. The CDR3 DNA sequence: TGTGCCAGCCAGGGGGCGTGTGGCTACACCTTC. The chain is built from TRBV27 and TRBJ1-2; 8 nucleotides match TRBD1. CDR3 size: 11 residues. Germline CDR1 and CDR2: MNHEY and SMNVEV (reference sequence). V gave up 8 bases and J gave up 7 bases; unmatched junction bases: 3.

This clone was counted a few times. This chain links TRBV27 with TRBJ2-1; D not resolved. Germline CDR1 and CDR2: MNHEY and SMNVEV (reference sequence). V dropped 5 bases and J dropped 1 base, with 15 bases sitting between them. The CDR3 sequence is 16 residues long. The CDR3 sequence: CASSTPRVDSYNEQFF. For the CDR3, the DNA is TGTGCCAGCAGTACCCCTCGGGTGGATTCCTACAATGAGCAGTTCTTC.

This chain joins TRBV7-2 and TRBJ2-7; maybe TRBD2 (6 bases). Germline V gene data show CDR1 as SGHTA and CDR2 as FQGNSA. V dropped 5 bases and J dropped 3 bases, with 20 bases sitting between them. The CDR3 totals 16 residues. The CDR3, as DNA: TGTGCCAGCAGCGCCCGACTGGGCGGGACTTACTACGAGCAGTACTTC. Protein product: CASSARLGGTYYEQYF.

The CDR3 coding sequence is TGTGCCAGCAGCTTGTCCGGGCGGGATTTCTACAATGAGCAGTTCTTC. This translates into CASSLSGRDFYNEQFF. The chain has TRBV11-3 and TRBJ2-1, with D possibly matching TRBD2 (6 bases). CDR1 is SGHNT, CDR2 YENEEA, per germline. CDR3 length equals 16 residues. V shed 3 bases and J shed 3 bases, with 15 bases lying between them.

The V gene is TRBV5-1, the J gene TRBJ2-7; 7 bases agree with TRBD1. The CDR3 runs 16 residues. From germline, CDR1 is SGHRS and CDR2 YFSETQ. V shed 4 bases, J shed 0 bases, and the junction held 10 bases outside the gene matches. The CDR3 nucleotides are TGCGCCAGCAGCCTTTACCGGGACAGCAGCTCCTACGAGCAGTACTTC. Protein product: CASSLYRDSSSYEQYF.

This clone was observed a single time. J is TRBJ2-7 and V is TRBV5-1; TRBD1 aligns across 12 bases. Germline CDR1 is SGHRS and CDR2 is YFSETQ. The junction had 13 bases not matched to a gene; V was cut back by 3 bases and J by 0 bases. The CDR3 runs to 19 residues. For the CDR3, the DNA is TGCGCCAGCAGCTGCCCGGGACAGGGGGCTAGCGGGAACTCCTACGAGCAGTACTTC. It translates to CASSCPGQGASGNSYEQYF. Drawing the rest from reference TRBV5-1 and TRBJ2-7, the complete variable domain is KAGVTQTPRYLIKTRGQQVTLSCSPISGHRSVSWYQQTPGQGLQFLFEYFSETQRNKGNFPGRFSGRQFSNSRSEMNVSTLELGDSALYLCASSCPGQGASGNSYEQYFGPGTRLTVT.

The chain couples TRBV18 to TRBJ2-5; D possibly corresponds to TRBD1 (6 bases). The V gene's germline CDR1 is KGHSH and CDR2 LQKENI. The V and J ends lost 4 bases and 5 bases respectively, with 14 bases between them. The CDR3 has 14 amino acids. Here the CDR3 reads CASSLWGPGETQYF. The CDR3 DNA sequence: TGTGCCAGCTCACTCTGGGGGCCCGGTGAGACCCAGTACTTC.

This rearrangement joins TRBV5-6 to TRBJ2-3; the D is unclear. Between the trimmed V and J ends, which lost 2 bases and 3 bases, there was a span of 7 bases. CDR1 is SGHDT and CDR2 is YYEEEE in the germline V gene. The CDR3 sequence is 13 residues long. The CDR3 protein is CASSFYRTDTQYF. The CDR3 DNA sequence: TGTGCCAGCAGCTTCTACCGGACAGATACGCAGTATTTT.

This rearrangement joins TRBV6-4 to TRBJ2-7; D unresolved. The CDR3 loop spans 14 amino acids. CDR1 is MRHNA and CDR2 is SNTAGT in the germline V gene. The ends were cut back, 0 bases at V and 1 base at J, with 7 bases in the middle. The CDR3 is CASSDSDGSYEQYF. The CDR3 DNA reads as TGTGCCAGCAGTGACTCAGACGGGTCCTACGAGCAGTACTTC.

The V and J genes are TRBV7-9 and TRBJ2-1; a weak D match, TRBD1 (5 bases). With 3 bases removed from V and 0 bases from J, the gap between germline ends came to 21 bases. CDR1 and CDR2 (germline): SEHNR, FQNEAQ (reference sequence). This CDR3 region has 19 residues. The DNA for the CDR3 is TGTGCCAGCAGCTTTGGCCTACCCGGCCGACAGAGCTCCTACAATGAGCAGTTCTTC. It translates to CASSFGLPGRQSSYNEQFF.

The rearrangement links TRBV27 to TRBJ2-1; D remains unclear. This CDR3 has 14 amino acids. The V end lost 0 bases, the J end lost 7 bases, and 10 bases lay between the germline ends. Per the germline V gene, CDR1 is MNHEY and CDR2 is SMNVEV (reference sequence). The CDR3 DNA reads TGTGCCAGCAGTTTATCGAGGAGTGGTAATGAGCAGTTCTTC. Amino acids: CASSLSRSGNEQFF.

As to this clone: The same CDR3 also results from other DNA sequences found in this sample. The chain is built from TRBV15 and TRBJ2-7; TRBD2 matches 10 bases. The trim removed 1 base at V and 0 bases at J, leaving 0 bases unmatched. Looked up from germline, CDR1 is LNHNV and CDR2 is YYDKDF (reference sequence). This CDR3 contains 15 residues. DNA of the CDR3: TGTGCCACCAGCAGAGGACTAGCGGGCTCCTACGAGCAGTACTTC. It encodes CATSRGLAGSYEQYF.

This clone has a handful of counts. The chain links TRBV21-1 to TRBJ2-3; the table names TRBD2, a call not compared with the DNA. TRBV21-1 is given as a pseudogene. This CDR3 region has 14 residues. DNA of the CDR3: TGTGCCAGCAGCAGGCTACTAGCGGGAGATACGCAGTATTTT. This sequence encodes CASSRLLAGDTQYF.

The J gene is TRBJ2-5, the V gene TRBV5-4; TRBD1 is a possible D gene (6 bases). With 4 bases removed from V and 1 base from J, the gap between germline ends came to 11 bases. CDR1 and CDR2 from the germline V gene are SGHNT and YYREEE (reference sequence). The CDR3 is made up of 14 amino acids. CDR3 protein: CASSMETGQETQYF. DNA for the CDR3: TGTGCCAGCAGCATGGAGACAGGCCAAGAGACCCAGTACTTC.

This clone was seen a handful of times. The chain has TRBV4-2 and TRBJ2-2; 13 nucleotides align to TRBD2. With 4 bases clipped from V and 5 bases from J, the junction kept 4 bases outside the gene matches. Germline CDR1 reads LGHNA; CDR2 reads YNFKEQ. The CDR3 is made up of 16 amino acids. CDR3 nucleotides: TGTGCCAGCAGCCGCGGGACTAGCGGGAATACCGGGGAGCTGTTTTTT. Translating gives CASSRGTSGNTGELFF.

This clone turned up a few times. This sequence joins TRBV5-6 and TRBJ2-3, with 9 bases lining up with TRBD2. CDR1 is SGHDT, CDR2 YYEEEE, per germline. Losses at the gene ends were 5 bases for V and 4 bases for J; bases not matched to a gene: 5. This CDR3 has 14 amino acids. The CDR3 sequence is CASRGGRVADTQYF. CDR3 nucleotide sequence: TGTGCCAGCAGGGGCGGGAGGGTGGCAGATACGCAGTATTTT.

This clone was found once. The chain combines TRBV18 with TRBJ1-2; maybe TRBD1 (6 bases). V lost 4 bases, J lost 4 bases, and 13 bases lay in between. The germline gives CDR1 KGHSH, CDR2 LQKENI. The CDR3 sequence is 14 residues long. The CDR3 sequence: CASSRLPTGYGYTF. In DNA, the CDR3 is TGTGCCAGCTCACGACTACCGACAGGCTATGGCTACACCTTC.

The chain uses TRBV19 and TRBJ2-1; D might be TRBD1 (5 bases). In germline, CDR1 is LNHDA, CDR2 SQIVND (reference sequence). Trimming shortened V by 5 bases and J by 5 bases, and 16 bases separated the two germline ends. The length of the CDR3 is 15 residues. CDR3 nucleotide sequence: TGTGCCAGTAGTGGATTCCCCGACAGCAACAATGAGCAGTTCTTC. Its protein product is CASSGFPDSNNEQFF.

The V and J genes are TRBV4-1 and TRBJ2-7; D ambiguous. Germline lookup yields CDR1 MGHRA and CDR2 YSYEKL. There are 16 residues in the CDR3. Trimming stripped 0 bases from V and 5 bases from J, with 17 bases between. The CDR3 reads CASSQDLVEERDEQYF. Here the CDR3 DNA reads TGCGCCAGCAGCCAAGATCTCGTGGAAGAACGGGACGAGCAGTACTTC.

The chain links TRBV6-1 to TRBJ2-7, with TRBD1 as a possible D gene (6 bases). CDR1 is MNHNS, CDR2 SASEGT, per germline. The CDR3 contains 17 residues. Trimming left V 1 base short and J 5 bases short, with 21 bases between. CDR3 nucleotides: TGTGCCAGCAGTGAAGGGTGGAGTCAGCTTCAGGGGAACGAGCAGTACTTC. This codes for CASSEGWSQLQGNEQYF.

This rearrangement joins TRBV2 to TRBJ2-7; D remains ambiguous. The CDR3 sequence is 14 residues long. V gave up 0 bases and J gave up 2 bases, with 8 bases separating them. Germline CDR1 and CDR2: SNHLY and FYNNEI. CDR3 bases: TGTGCCAGCAGTGAAGCGGGCACCACCTACGAGCAGTACTTC. This encodes CASSEAGTTYEQYF.

The rearrangement links TRBV29-1 to TRBJ2-1; a possible D gene is TRBD1 (6 bases). V lost 7 bases, J lost 7 bases, and 29 bases lay in between. The germline V gene encodes CDR1 SQVTM and CDR2 ANQGSEA. This CDR3 contains 17 residues. The CDR3 loop is CSAGGSASHSPWNEQFF. The CDR3 nucleotides are TGCAGCGCTGGGGGCTCGGCTAGCCACTCACCATGGAATGAGCAGTTCTTC.

The genes are TRBV19 and TRBJ2-1; no reliable D call. CDR1 is LNHDA and CDR2 is SQIVND in the germline V gene (reference sequence). Trimming took 3 bases from V and 8 from J, leaving 17 bases between them. The CDR3 has 15 amino acids. This chain's CDR3 is CASSMTVALKDEQFF. The CDR3 DNA reads as TGTGCCAGTAGTATGACGGTAGCTTTAAAGGATGAGCAGTTCTTC.

As DNA, the CDR3 is TGTGCCAGCAGCGGCGGACAGGTCCAAGAGACCCAGTACTTC. Encoded protein: CASSGGQVQETQYF. The rearrangement joins TRBV7-9 to TRBJ2-5, with TRBD1 matching 7 bases. Germline V CDR1 and CDR2: SEHNR, FQNEAQ (reference sequence). V gave up 5 bases and J gave up 1 base; unmatched junction bases: 4. The CDR3 contains 14 residues.

There are a few counts of this clone. The chain is built from TRBV12-5 and TRBJ1-5, with D possibly being TRBD1 (6 bases). The CDR3 spans 19 residues. Trimming stripped 5 bases from V and 1 base from J, with 24 bases between. Germline CDR1 reads LGHNT; CDR2 reads FRNRAP. CDR3 DNA sequence: TGTGCTAGTGGTCCAACGCTACTTTCGGGGACAACCAGCAATCAGCCCCAGCATTTT. It codes for CASGPTLLSGTTSNQPQHF.

The rearrangement links TRBV19 to TRBJ1-3, with D unresolved. Per germline, CDR1 LNHDA and CDR2 SQIVND (reference sequence). The CDR3 consists of 14 residues. The V end was cut by 3 bases, the J end by 4 bases, with 10 bases between. The CDR3 region is CASSIAPVGNTIYF. The CDR3, as DNA: TGTGCCAGTAGTATCGCACCAGTAGGAAACACCATATATTTT.

V gene TRBV7-6 combines with J gene TRBJ1-5, with D hard to call. Per the germline V gene, CDR1 is SGHVS and CDR2 is FNYEAQ. V was pared by 4 bases and J by 0 bases, with 7 bases between. This CDR3 contains 14 residues. The CDR3 sequence: CASSSDYSNQPQHF. CDR3 DNA sequence: TGTGCCAGCAGCTCAGACTATAGCAATCAGCCCCAGCATTTT.

The V call is TRBV5-6, the J call TRBJ2-3, with D tentatively TRBD1 (7 bases). Trimming left V 2 bases short and J 5 bases short, with 21 bases between. Germline-derived CDR1 and CDR2 are SGHDT and YYEEEE. This CDR3 has 17 residues. The CDR3 reads CASSFQGEAGPLDTQYF. The CDR3 nucleotides read TGTGCCAGCAGCTTCCAGGGGGAGGCGGGGCCGCTAGATACGCAGTATTTT.

The sample holds a few counts of this clone. The chain has TRBV5-1 and TRBJ2-5; 10 nucleotides align to TRBD1. CDR1 SGHRS and CDR2 YFSETQ come from the germline V gene. This CDR3 contains 17 residues. The V gene end was trimmed by 5 bases and the J gene end by 1 base; junction bases not matched to a gene: 11. The CDR3 sequence: CASSYPPGQGTQETQYF. CDR3 coding DNA: TGCGCCAGCAGTTACCCCCCGGGACAGGGGACCCAAGAGACCCAGTACTTC.